Listed below are T cell receptor beta chains from one sample, sequenced in a study of regulatory T cells in long-lasting Graves disease. TCRdb ran MiXCR on the multiplex PCR reads and lists one entry per CDR3 protein. The sample records 400,000 to 500,000 distinct CDR3 sequences, approximately 16% being singletons. The sample also formed part of further work on T cells in Graves' hyperthyroidism and ophthalmopathy.

The sequences come from peripheral blood mononuclear cells (PBMCs), collected at new diagnosis, from a patient treated with antithyroid drugs. The receptors stem from a woman aged 18-29 years with Graves disease. Each CDR3 is given with its conserved first and last residue. The D gene is left open where the match is weak. For some rows the clone size is stated as once, few or many, or as a class when expanded; others skip it.

d_gene | j_gene | abundance | v_gene | CDR3nt | CDR3aa
TRBD1 | TRBJ1-6 | few | TRBV3-1 | TGTGCCAGCAGTCCAGGGGGCGAGGATAATTCACCCCTCCACTTT | CASSPGGEDNSPLHF
NA | TRBJ2-7 | many | TRBV20-1 | TGCAGCATTTTCTCGGGGAACGAGCAGTACTTC | CSIFSGNEQYF
TRBD2 | TRBJ2-7 | NA | TRBV7-9 | TGTGCCAGCAGCTTAAGTAGCGGGGCCTACGAGCAGTACTTC | CASSLSSGAYEQYF
TRBD2 | TRBJ2-1 | many | TRBV29-1 | TGCAGCTCCCTAGCGGGAGGCGCCTACAATGAGCAGTTCTTC | CSSLAGGAYNEQFF
TRBD2 | TRBJ2-5 | few | TRBV15 | TGTGCCACCCGGGGACTAGCGGGAGAGACCCAGTACTTC | CATRGLAGETQYF
NA | TRBJ2-1 | few | TRBV28 | TGTGCCAGCAGTTTATTGGCGCAGGAGCAGTTCTTC | CASSLLAQEQFF
TRBD1 | TRBJ2-5 | many | TRBV28 | TGTGCCAGCAGTCCCCACAGGGGGCAGGAGACCCAGTACTTC | CASSPHRGQETQYF
NA | TRBJ2-7 | many | TRBV12-3/TRBV12-4 | TGTGCCAGCAGTCGACTACTGAGCTCCTACGAGCAGTACTTC | CASSRLLSSYEQYF
NA | TRBJ2-7 | NA | TRBV2 | TGCGCCAGCAGCCAAGGCGGGACAGCAACCTACGAGCAGTACTTC | CASSQGGTATYEQYF
TRBD2 | TRBJ2-5 | once | TRBV7-2 | TGTGCCAGCAGCTTAGGGGAGCCCGGGACTATTCTAAAAGAGACCCAGTACTTC | CASSLGEPGTILKETQYF
NA | TRBJ2-5 | few | TRBV20-1 | TGCAGTGCTAGAGATGAGGGGGGGAAGACCCAGTACTTC | CSARDEGGKTQYF
NA | TRBJ2-1 | few | TRBV7-7 | TGTGCTAGCAGCTCACGACCCAACAATGAGCAGTTCTTC | CASSSRPNNEQFF
TRBD2 | TRBJ2-1 | many | TRBV29-1 | TGCAGCGTTGGGGGACTAGCGGGAGGAAGGAATGAGCAGTTCTTC | CSVGGLAGGRNEQFF
NA | TRBJ1-5 | NA | TRBV7-2 | TGTGCCAGCAGCTTAAATTCAGGAGGGGGTCAGCCCCAGCATTTT | CASSLNSGGGQPQHF
TRBD1 | TRBJ1-1 | many | TRBV30 | TGTGCCTGGAGTCGACAGGGGGCTTGGACTGAAGCTTTCTTT | CAWSRQGAWTEAFF
TRBD2 | TRBJ2-1 | many | TRBV12-3/TRBV12-4 | TGTGCCAGCAGTTTAGTTAAAGCGGGAGGTGCCCACAATGAGCAGTTCTTC | CASSLVKAGGAHNEQFF
NA | TRBJ2-1 | NA | TRBV29-1 | TGCAGCGTACCAGAGAGCTCCTACAATGAGCAGTTCTTC | CSVPESSYNEQFF
NA | TRBJ2-1 | NA | TRBV6-2/TRBV6-3 | TGTGCCAGCAGAGGAAGACAGAACAATGAGCAGTTCTTC | CASRGRQNNEQFF